The 3 T cell receptor beta chains presented below share a single source sample, sequenced in a study of primary melanoma T cells and metastatic recurrence. Sequencing was performed with immunoSEQ multiplex PCR; in TCRdb, only in-frame clones are kept and a portion is missing. The table lists some 1,100 clones, approximately 73% of them singletons, with roughly 12% in the top ten. Sequenced material: melanoma tumor tissue. The receptors were gathered from a human donor with melanoma.

This chain uses TRBV6-7 with TRBJ2-3; TRBD2 is a possible D gene (5 bases). TRBV6-7 is an ORF; its function is uncertain. The length of the CDR3 is 14 residues. V was cut by 5 bases and J by 2 bases, with 11 bases left in between. CDR3 sequence: CASSDWRNTDTQYF. As DNA, the CDR3 is TGTGCCAGCAGTGACTGGAGGAACACAGATACGCAGTATTTT.

The chain links TRBV19 to TRBJ2-3; perhaps TRBD1 as D (5 bases). The CDR3 is 14 residues long. V was trimmed by 6 bases and J by 5 bases, leaving 15 bases between them. Germline CDR1 LNHDA, CDR2 SQIVND (reference sequence). In nucleotides, the CDR3 is TGTGCCAGTAGGGGCCAGGACATAGGAGATACGCAGTATTTT. This sequence encodes CASRGQDIGDTQYF. Full variable domain (missing parts from reference TRBV19 and TRBJ2-3): DGGITQSPKYLFRKEGQNVTLSCEQNLNHDAMYWYRQDPGQGLRLIYYSQIVNDFQKGDIAEGYSVSREKKESFPLTVTSAQKNPTAFYLCASRGQDIGDTQYFGPGTRLTVL.

This chain uses TRBV11-3 with TRBJ2-1; the match to TRBD2 covers 14 bases. The CDR3 runs 17 residues. The V gene end was trimmed by 5 bases and the J gene end by 9 bases; junction bases not matched to a gene: 12. CDR1 is SGHNT and CDR2 is YENEEA in the germline V gene. The CDR3 region is CASSLTSGLAGALEQFF. The DNA of the CDR3 is TGTGCCAGCAGCCTAACCTCGGGACTAGCGGGAGCGCTTGAGCAGTTCTTC.